The 15 T cell receptor beta chains below were found in one sample sequenced in a study of identical twins. A single record per CDR3 protein comes from TCRdb applying MiXCR to the 5' RACE reads. The table has some 900,000 distinct CDR3 sequences, 9% to 15% seen once. The same data also went into a second study, on yellow fever vaccine responses in identical twins.

Sequenced: PBMCs. Receptors were obtained from a young woman in good health.

This chain uses TRBV7-8 with TRBJ2-1; D not resolved. The CDR3 extends over 13 amino acids. Per the germline V gene, CDR1 is SGHVS and CDR2 is FQNEAQ. V dropped 6 bases and J dropped 6 bases, with 12 bases sitting between them. The CDR3 is CASRAVRINEQFF. Here the CDR3 DNA reads TGTGCCAGCAGAGCAGTAAGGATCAATGAGCAGTTCTTC.

The rearrangement uses TRBV27 and TRBJ2-7, with a possible D match to TRBD1 (5 bases). V lost 1 base to trimming and J lost 7 bases, with 17 bases between them. The CDR3 loop spans 15 amino acids. CDR1 is MNHEY, CDR2 SMNVEV, per germline (reference sequence). The CDR3 loop reads CASSLYQGISREQYF. The CDR3 DNA reads as TGTGCCAGCAGTTTATATCAGGGAATTTCTCGTGAGCAGTACTTC.

V and J are TRBV5-6 and TRBJ2-4, with D perhaps matching TRBD2 (5 bases). CDR1 SGHDT and CDR2 YYEEEE come from the germline V gene. Trimming removed 0 bases from V and 5 bases from J, with 9 bases in between. The CDR3 has 14 residues. CDR3 sequence: CASSLVMRENIQYF. As DNA, the CDR3 is TGTGCCAGCAGCTTGGTAATGCGGGAAAACATTCAGTACTTC.

The rearrangement links TRBV25-1 to TRBJ2-5; the D gene is possibly TRBD2 (5 bases). Germline V gene sequence: CDR1 MGHDK, CDR2 SYGVNS. CDR3 size: 13 residues. V dropped 3 bases and J dropped 5 bases, with 10 bases sitting between them. The CDR3 protein is CASSDDYWETQYF. The CDR3 region has the DNA TGTGCCAGCAGTGACGACTATTGGGAGACCCAGTACTTC.

This clonotype came up a few times. This chain joins TRBV10-3 and TRBJ1-5; D possibly corresponds to TRBD1 (6 bases). CDR1 is ENHRY and CDR2 is SYGVKD in the germline V gene. V lost 2 bases and J 7 bases, leaving 9 bases between the germline ends. The CDR3 extends over 13 amino acids. The CDR3 DNA is TGTGCCATCAGTGAGGGGGGCCGACAGCCCCAGCATTTT. Residues: CAISEGGRQPQHF.

The DNA for the CDR3 is TGTGCCAGCAGCCAAGTTCTCAGTAACAATGAGCAGTTCTTC. Protein sequence: CASSQVLSNNEQFF. The chain has TRBV3-1 and TRBJ2-1; D gene ambiguous. Germline V lookup: CDR1 LGHDT, CDR2 YNNKEL (reference sequence). V gave up 1 base and J gave up 5 bases, with 9 bases separating them. This CDR3 contains 14 residues.

This clonotype was counted ten times or more. The chain couples TRBV5-1 to TRBJ1-1; D may be TRBD1 (5 bases). From germline, CDR1 is SGHRS and CDR2 YFSETQ. This CDR3 is 14 amino acids long. Trimming cost V 4 bases and J 4 bases, with 14 bases left between them. The CDR3 nucleotides read TGCGCCAGCAGCACAGGCGACTTCCCCACTGAAGCTTTCTTT. Its protein is CASSTGDFPTEAFF.

The chain uses TRBV7-9 and TRBJ2-3, with unresolved D. V lost 1 base and J 6 bases, leaving 14 bases between the germline ends. The CDR3 covers 15 residues. CDR1 is SEHNR and CDR2 is FQNEAQ in the germline V gene (reference sequence). The chain's CDR3 is CASSLGGTTLDTQYF. The CDR3 DNA is TGTGCCAGCAGCTTAGGTGGAACGACACTTGATACGCAGTATTTT.

This clonotype was observed a few times. The chain carries TRBV7-2 and TRBJ2-1; 9 bases align to TRBD1. The ends lost 5 bases at V and 9 bases at J; junction bases unmatched: 14. There are 16 residues in the CDR3. CDR1 and CDR2 from the germline V gene are SGHTA and FQGNSA. CDR3 coding DNA: TGTGCCAGCAGCCCTAGCCCCGGGACAGGGAAGGGTGAGCAGTTCTTC. It codes for CASSPSPGTGKGEQFF. The full variable domain, in which reference TRBV7-2 and TRBJ2-1 provide the parts outside the CDR3, is GAGVSQSPSNKVTEKGKDVELRCDPISGHTALYWYRQSLGQGLEFLIYFQGNSAPDKSGLPSDRFSAERTGGSVSTLTIQRTQQEDSAVYLCASSPSPGTGKGEQFFGPGTRLTVL.

The chain combines TRBV6-1 with TRBJ2-3; D perhaps matches TRBD2 (6 bases). The CDR3 totals 15 residues. Deletions cut 7 bases from V and 2 bases from J, with 16 bases between. Germline V gene data show CDR1 as MNHNS and CDR2 as SASEGT. The CDR3 spells CASTPSERDTDTQYF. In DNA form, the CDR3 reads TGTGCCAGCACCCCTAGCGAGAGGGACACAGATACGCAGTATTTT.

The chain carries TRBV5-1 and TRBJ2-3; D may correspond to TRBD1 or TRBD2 (5 bases each). Germline V CDR1 and CDR2: SGHRS, YFSETQ. The CDR3 is 15 amino acids. V was shortened by 5 bases and J by 2 bases, with 15 bases between the two germline ends. Here the CDR3 DNA reads TGCGCCAGCAGTCAAAATGGGGGATCCACAGATACGCAGTATTTT. Its protein is CASSQNGGSTDTQYF.

This clonotype turned up a few times. The rearrangement links TRBV9 to TRBJ2-1, with a tentative D call TRBD1 (5 bases). The CDR3 loop spans 15 amino acids. Germline V CDR1 and CDR2: SGDLS, YYNGEE. The germline V and J ends were trimmed by 3 bases and 0 bases, with 10 bases remaining between them. The DNA for the CDR3 is TGTGCCAGCAGCGGAACAGACAGCTCCTACAATGAGCAGTTCTTC. Translated, it gives CASSGTDSSYNEQFF.

The chain links TRBV14 to TRBJ2-3; TRBD1 agrees at 10 bases. The CDR3 loop spans 14 amino acids. CDR1 SGHDN and CDR2 FVKESK come from the germline V gene. The J segment lost 8 bases and the V segment lost 4 bases, leaving 6 bases of the junction unmatched. CDR3 in amino acids: CASSPRTGGGTQYF. DNA of the CDR3: TGTGCCAGCAGCCCCCGGACAGGGGGGGGTACGCAGTATTTT.

This clonotype showed up many times. This chain uses TRBV6-1 with TRBJ2-2; D tentatively fits TRBD1 or TRBD2 (6 bases each). CDR1 MNHNS and CDR2 SASEGT come from the germline V gene. V was pared by 6 bases and J by 1 base, with 9 bases between. This CDR3 contains 14 residues. DNA of the CDR3: TGTGCCAGCAGGGAGGGGGTGAACACCGGGGAGCTGTTTTTT. Translating it yields CASREGVNTGELFF.

This clonotype turned up a few times. The rearrangement joins TRBV28 to TRBJ2-5, with 7 bases matching TRBD2. The CDR3 is 16 amino acids. With V trimmed by 3 bases and J by 5 bases, 12 bases remained unmatched. Per germline, CDR1 MDHEN and CDR2 SYDVKM. For the CDR3, the DNA is TGTGCCAGCAGTTTTGGAGAAGTCGGGAGGTGGGAGACCCAGTACTTC. Encoded protein: CASSFGEVGRWETQYF.